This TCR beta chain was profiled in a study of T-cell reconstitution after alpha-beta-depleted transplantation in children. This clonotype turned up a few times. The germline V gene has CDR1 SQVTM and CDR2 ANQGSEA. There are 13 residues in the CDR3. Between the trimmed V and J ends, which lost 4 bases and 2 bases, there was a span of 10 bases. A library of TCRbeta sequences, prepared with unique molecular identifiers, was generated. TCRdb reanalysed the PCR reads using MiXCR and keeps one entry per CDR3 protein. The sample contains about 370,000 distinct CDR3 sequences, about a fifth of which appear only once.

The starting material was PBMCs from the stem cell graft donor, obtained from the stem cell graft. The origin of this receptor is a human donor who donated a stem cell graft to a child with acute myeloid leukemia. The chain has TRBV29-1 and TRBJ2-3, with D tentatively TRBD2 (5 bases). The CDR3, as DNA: TGCAGCGTTGGAACTAGAAACACAGATACGCAGTATTTT. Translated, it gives CSVGTRNTDTQYF.